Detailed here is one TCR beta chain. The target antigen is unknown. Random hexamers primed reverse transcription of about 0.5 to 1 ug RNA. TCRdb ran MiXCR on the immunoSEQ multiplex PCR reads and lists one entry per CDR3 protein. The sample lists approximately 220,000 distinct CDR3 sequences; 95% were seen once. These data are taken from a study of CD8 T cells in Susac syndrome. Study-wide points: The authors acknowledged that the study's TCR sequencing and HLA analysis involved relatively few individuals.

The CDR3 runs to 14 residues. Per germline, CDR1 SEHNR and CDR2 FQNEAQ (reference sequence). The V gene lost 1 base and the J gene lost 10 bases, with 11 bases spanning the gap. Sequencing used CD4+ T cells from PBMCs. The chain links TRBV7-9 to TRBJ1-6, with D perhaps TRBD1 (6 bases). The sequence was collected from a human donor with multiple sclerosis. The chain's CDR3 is CASSLGQDGSPLHF. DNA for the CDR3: TGTGCCAGCAGCTTAGGACAGGACGGGTCACCCCTCCACTTT. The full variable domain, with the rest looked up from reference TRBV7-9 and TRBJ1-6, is DTGVSQNPRHKITKRGQNVTFRCDPISEHNRLYWYRQTLGQGPEFLTYFQNEAQLEKSRLLSDRFSAERPKGSFSTLEIQRTEQGDSAMYLCASSLGQDGSPLHFGNGTRLTVT.